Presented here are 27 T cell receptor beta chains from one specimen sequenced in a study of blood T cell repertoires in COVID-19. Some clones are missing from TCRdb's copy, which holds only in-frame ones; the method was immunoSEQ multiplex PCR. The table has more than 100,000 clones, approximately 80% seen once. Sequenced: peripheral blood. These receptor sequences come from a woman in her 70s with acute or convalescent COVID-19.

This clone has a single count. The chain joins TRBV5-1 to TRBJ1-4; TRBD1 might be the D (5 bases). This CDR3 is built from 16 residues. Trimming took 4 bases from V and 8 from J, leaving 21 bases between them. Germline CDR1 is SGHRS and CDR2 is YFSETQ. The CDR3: CASSSGLGPGGEKLFF. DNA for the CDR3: TGCGCCAGCAGCAGTGGCCTGGGACCGGGAGGGGAAAAACTGTTTTTT.

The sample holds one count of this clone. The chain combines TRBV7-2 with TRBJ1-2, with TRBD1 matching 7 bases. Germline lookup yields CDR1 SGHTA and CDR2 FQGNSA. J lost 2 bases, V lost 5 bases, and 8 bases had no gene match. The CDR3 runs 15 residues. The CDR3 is CASSETGQANYGYTF. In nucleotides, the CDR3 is TGTGCCAGCAGCGAAACCGGACAGGCAAACTATGGCTACACCTTC.

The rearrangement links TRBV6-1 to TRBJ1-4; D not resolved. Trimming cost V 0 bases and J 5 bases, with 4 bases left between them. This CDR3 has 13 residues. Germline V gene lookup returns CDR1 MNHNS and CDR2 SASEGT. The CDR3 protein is CASSEAGNEKLFF. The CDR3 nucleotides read TGTGCCAGCAGTGAAGCGGGCAATGAAAAACTGTTTTTT.

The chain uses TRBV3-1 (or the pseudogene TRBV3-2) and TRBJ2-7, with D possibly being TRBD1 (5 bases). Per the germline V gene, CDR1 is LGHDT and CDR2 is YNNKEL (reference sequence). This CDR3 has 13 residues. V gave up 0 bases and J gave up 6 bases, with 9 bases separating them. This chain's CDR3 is CASSQDMTAEQYF. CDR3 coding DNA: TGTGCCAGCAGCCAAGATATGACAGCCGAGCAGTACTTC.

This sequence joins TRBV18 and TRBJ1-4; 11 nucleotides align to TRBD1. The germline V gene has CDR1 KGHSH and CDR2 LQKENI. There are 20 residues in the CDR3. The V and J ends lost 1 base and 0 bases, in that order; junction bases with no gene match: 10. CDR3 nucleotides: TGTGCCAGCTCACCACGCCCCGGACAGGGGGCCTCCGCAACTAATGAAAAACTGTTTTTT. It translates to CASSPRPGQGASATNEKLFF. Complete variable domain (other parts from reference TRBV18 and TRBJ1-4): NAGVMQNPRHLVRRRGQEARLRCSPMKGHSHVYWYRQLPEEGLKFMVYLQKENIIDESGMPKERFSAEFPKEGPSILRIQQVVRGDSAAYFCASSPRPGQGASATNEKLFFGSGTQLSVL.

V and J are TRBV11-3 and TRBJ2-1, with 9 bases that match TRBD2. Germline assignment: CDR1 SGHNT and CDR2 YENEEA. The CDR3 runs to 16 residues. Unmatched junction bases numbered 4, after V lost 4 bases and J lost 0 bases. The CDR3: CASSSLAGDSYNEQFF. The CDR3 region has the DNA TGTGCCAGCAGCTCCTTAGCGGGGGACTCCTACAATGAGCAGTTCTTC.

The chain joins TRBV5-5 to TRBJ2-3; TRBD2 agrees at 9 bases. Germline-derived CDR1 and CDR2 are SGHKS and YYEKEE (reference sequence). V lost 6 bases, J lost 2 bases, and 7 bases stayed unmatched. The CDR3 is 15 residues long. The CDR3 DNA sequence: TGTGCCAGCAACCCTAGCGGGGCGGTCACAGATACGCAGTATTTT. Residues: CASNPSGAVTDTQYF. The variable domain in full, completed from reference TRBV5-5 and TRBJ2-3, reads DAGVTQSPTHLIKTRGQQVTLRCSPISGHKSVSWYQQVLGQGPQFIFQYYEKEERGRGNFPDRFSARQFPNYSSELNVNALLLGDSALYLCASNPSGAVTDTQYFGPGTRLTVL.

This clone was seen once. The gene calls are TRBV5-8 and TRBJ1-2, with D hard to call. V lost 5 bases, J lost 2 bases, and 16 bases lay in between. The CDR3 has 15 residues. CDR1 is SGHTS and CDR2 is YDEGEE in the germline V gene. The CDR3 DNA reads TGTGCCAGCAGGCGCGAGGGCGGAAGCAACTATGGCTACACCTTC. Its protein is CASRREGGSNYGYTF.

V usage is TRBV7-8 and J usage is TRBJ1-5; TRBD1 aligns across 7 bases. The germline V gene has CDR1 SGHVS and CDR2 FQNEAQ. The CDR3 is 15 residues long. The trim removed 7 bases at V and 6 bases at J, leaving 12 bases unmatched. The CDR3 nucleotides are TGTGCCAGCACCCTCACAACAGGGGTGGGTCAGCCCCAGCATTTT. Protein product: CASTLTTGVGQPQHF.

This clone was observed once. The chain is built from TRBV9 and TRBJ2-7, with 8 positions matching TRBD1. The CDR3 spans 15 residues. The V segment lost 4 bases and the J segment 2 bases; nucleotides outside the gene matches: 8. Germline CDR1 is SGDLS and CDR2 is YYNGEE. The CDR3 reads CASSYGTGGAYEQYF. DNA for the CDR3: TGTGCCAGCAGCTATGGGACAGGAGGGGCCTACGAGCAGTACTTC.

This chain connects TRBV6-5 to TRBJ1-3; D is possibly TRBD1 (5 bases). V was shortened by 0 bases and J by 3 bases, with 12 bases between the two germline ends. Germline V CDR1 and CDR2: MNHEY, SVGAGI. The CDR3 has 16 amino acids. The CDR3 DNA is TGTGCCAGCAGTTACTCATCCCGGCAGGGTGGAAACACCATATATTTT. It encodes CASSYSSRQGGNTIYF.

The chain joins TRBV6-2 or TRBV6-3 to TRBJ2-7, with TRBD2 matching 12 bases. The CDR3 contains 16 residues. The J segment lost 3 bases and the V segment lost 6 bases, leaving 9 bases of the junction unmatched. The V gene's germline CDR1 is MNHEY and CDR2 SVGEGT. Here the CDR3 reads CASSRPPLAGGYEQYF. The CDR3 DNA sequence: TGTGCCAGCAGCCGACCGCCACTAGCGGGGGGCTACGAGCAGTACTTC.

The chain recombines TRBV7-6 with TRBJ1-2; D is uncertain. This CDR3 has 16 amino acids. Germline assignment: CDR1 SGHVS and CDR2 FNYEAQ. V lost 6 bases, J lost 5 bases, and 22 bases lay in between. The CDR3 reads CASSPPLLSGNYGYTF. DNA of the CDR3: TGTGCCAGCAGTCCCCCCCTTTTGAGCGGAAATTATGGCTACACCTTC.

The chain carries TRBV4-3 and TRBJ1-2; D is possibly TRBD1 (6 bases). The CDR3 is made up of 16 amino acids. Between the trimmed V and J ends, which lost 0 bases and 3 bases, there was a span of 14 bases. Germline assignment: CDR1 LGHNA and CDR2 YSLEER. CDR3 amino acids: CASSQDWDISYYGYTF. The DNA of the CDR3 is TGCGCCAGCAGCCAAGACTGGGACATCTCCTACTATGGCTACACCTTC.

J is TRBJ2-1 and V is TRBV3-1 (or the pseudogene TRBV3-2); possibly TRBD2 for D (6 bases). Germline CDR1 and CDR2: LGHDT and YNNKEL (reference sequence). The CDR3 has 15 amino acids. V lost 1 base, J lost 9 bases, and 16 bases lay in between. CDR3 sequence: CASSQVWGLGFEQFF. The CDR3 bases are TGTGCCAGCAGCCAAGTATGGGGACTGGGCTTTGAGCAGTTCTTC.

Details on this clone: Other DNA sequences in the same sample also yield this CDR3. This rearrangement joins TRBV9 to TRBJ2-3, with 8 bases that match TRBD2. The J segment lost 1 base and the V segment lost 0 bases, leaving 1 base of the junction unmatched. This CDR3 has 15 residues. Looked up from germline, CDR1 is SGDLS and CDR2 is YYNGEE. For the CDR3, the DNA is TGTGCCAGCAGCGTAGCGGGGGGGGGCACAGATACGCAGTATTTT. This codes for CASSVAGGGTDTQYF.

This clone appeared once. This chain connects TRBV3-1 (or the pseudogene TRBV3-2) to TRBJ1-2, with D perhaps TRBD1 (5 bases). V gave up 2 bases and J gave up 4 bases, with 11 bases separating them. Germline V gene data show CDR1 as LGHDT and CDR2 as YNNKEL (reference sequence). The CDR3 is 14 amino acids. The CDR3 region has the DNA TGTGCCAGCAGCCAAAGACGCAGGGTCTATGGCTACACCTTC. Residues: CASSQRRRVYGYTF.

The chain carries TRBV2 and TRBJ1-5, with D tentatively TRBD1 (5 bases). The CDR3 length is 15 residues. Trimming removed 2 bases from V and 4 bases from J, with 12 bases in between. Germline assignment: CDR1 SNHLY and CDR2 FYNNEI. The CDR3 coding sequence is TGTGCCAGCAGTGAACAGGGACTGAATAATCAGCCCCAGCATTTT. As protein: CASSEQGLNNQPQHF.

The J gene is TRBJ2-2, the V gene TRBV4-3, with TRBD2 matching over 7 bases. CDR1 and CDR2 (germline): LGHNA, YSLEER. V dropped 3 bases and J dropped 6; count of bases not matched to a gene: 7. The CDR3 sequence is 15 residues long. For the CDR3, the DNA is TGCGCCAGCAGCCAGGAGAGGACTAGTTCCGGGGAGCTGTTTTTT. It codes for CASSQERTSSGELFF.

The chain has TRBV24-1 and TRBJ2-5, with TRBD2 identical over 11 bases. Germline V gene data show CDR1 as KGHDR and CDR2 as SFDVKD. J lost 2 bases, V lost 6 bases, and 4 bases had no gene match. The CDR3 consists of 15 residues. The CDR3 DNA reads TGTGCCACCAGTACTAGCGGGGGTCCTCAAGAGACCCAGTACTTC. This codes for CATSTSGGPQETQYF.

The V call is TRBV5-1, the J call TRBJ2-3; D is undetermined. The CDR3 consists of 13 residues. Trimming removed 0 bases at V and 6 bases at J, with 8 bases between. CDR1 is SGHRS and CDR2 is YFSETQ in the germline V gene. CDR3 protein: CASSLGGRDTQYF. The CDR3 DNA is TGCGCCAGCAGCTTGGGTGGGCGCGATACGCAGTATTTT.

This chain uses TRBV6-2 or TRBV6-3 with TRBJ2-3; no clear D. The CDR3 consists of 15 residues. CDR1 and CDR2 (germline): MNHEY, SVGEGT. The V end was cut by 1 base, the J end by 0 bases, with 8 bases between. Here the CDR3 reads CASSYLRFSTDTQYF. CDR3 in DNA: TGTGCCAGCAGTTACTTGCGGTTTAGCACAGATACGCAGTATTTT.

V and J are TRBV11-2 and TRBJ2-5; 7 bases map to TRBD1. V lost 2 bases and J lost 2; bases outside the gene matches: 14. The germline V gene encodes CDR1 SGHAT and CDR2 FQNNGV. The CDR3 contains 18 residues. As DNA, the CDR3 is TGTGCCAGCAGCTTAACCCTCTCACAGGGGCTCTTACAAGAGACCCAGTACTTC. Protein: CASSLTLSQGLLQETQYF.

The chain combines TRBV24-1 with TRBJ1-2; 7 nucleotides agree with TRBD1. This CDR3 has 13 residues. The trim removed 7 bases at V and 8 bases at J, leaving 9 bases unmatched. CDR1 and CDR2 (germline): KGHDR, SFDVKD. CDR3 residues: CATSRTGLRGYTF. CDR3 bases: TGTGCCACCAGCAGGACAGGACTGAGGGGCTACACCTTC.

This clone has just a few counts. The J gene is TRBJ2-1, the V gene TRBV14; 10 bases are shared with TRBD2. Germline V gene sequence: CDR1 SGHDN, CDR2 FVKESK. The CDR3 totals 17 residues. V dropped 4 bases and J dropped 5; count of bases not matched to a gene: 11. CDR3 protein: CASSPPSGTSDHNEQFF. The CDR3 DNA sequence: TGTGCCAGCAGCCCCCCCTCCGGGACTAGCGATCACAATGAGCAGTTCTTC.

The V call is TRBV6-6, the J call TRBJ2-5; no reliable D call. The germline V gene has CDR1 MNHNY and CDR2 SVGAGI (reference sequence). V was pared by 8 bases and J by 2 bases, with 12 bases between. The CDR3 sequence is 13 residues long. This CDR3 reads CASSRQAQETQYF. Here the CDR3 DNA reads TGTGCCAGCTCGCGCCAAGCACAAGAGACCCAGTACTTC.

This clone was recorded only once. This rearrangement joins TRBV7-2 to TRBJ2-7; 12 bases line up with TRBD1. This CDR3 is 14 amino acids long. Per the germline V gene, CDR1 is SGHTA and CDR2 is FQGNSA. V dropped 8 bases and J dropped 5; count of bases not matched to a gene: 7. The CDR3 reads CASPSGTGGHEQYV. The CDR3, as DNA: TGTGCCAGCCCTTCAGGGACAGGGGGCCACGAGCAGTACGTC.